This is a list of T cell receptor beta chains from one sample in a study of T cell responses to AZD1222 COVID-19 vaccine. Here immunoSEQ multiplex PCR was the method, and the copy in TCRdb shows in-frame clones only, minus some. Among some 150,000 clones, approximately 83% were seen once, and the ten largest hold less than 9.5%. Sequencing was performed on peripheral blood, taken on day 0 of AZD1222 vaccination. These receptors all come from an adult in good health. CDR3s include the opening cysteine and the closing phenylalanine or tryptophan. D genes are given only for firm matches. For some rows the clone size is stated as once, few or many, or as a class when expanded; others skip it.

>.|TRBV5-1|TRBJ2-3|13|.
CASSFEGTDTQYF
TGCGCCAGCAGCTTTGAGGGCACAGATACGCAGTATTTT
>.|TRBV30|TRBJ1-3|15|.
CAWSVRGSAGNTIYF
TGTGCCTGGAGTGTACGAGGCAGTGCTGGAAACACCATATATTTT
>.|TRBV28|TRBJ1-1|13|.
CASSLQTRMWAFF
TGTGCCAGCAGTTTACAAACCAGGATGTGGGCTTTCTTT
>.|TRBV19|TRBJ2-5|12|.
CASSIDRETQYF
TGTGCCAGTAGTATAGATAGGGAGACCCAGTACTTC
>.|TRBV6-5|TRBJ2-7|15|.
CASCRSGGESYEQYF
TGTGCCAGCTGCAGATCTGGGGGCGAGTCCTACGAGCAGTACTTC
>TRBD2|TRBV7-9|TRBJ2-3|15|.
CASSLELAGGDTKYF
TGTGCCAGCAGCTTAGAGCTAGCGGGAGGAGATACGAAGTATTTT
>.|TRBV5-4|TRBJ1-5|15|few
CASSSGTEPNQPQHF
TGTGCCAGCAGCTCTGGGACGGAGCCCAATCAGCCCCAGCATTTT
>.|TRBV5-6|TRBJ2-2|13|.
CASRGENTGELFF
TGTGCCAGCAGGGGCGAGAACACCGGGGAGCTGTTTTTT
>TRBD2|TRBV30|TRBJ2-2|12|.
CAKREGLGELFF
TGTGCCAAGCGGGAGGGCCTGGGGGAGCTGTTTTTT
>.|TRBV6-6|TRBJ2-7|13|.
CASSVEGVYEQYF
TGTGCCAGCAGTGTAGAGGGGGTCTACGAGCAGTACTTC
>TRBD2|TRBV18|TRBJ2-7|16|few
CASSPPLAGGPSEQYF
TGTGCCAGCTCACCACCCTTAGCGGGAGGGCCATCCGAGCAGTACTTC
>.|TRBV6-4|TRBJ2-1|13|.
CASSLTANNEQFF
TGTGCCAGCAGCTTGACTGCGAACAATGAGCAGTTCTTC
>TRBD2|TRBV7-2|TRBJ2-7|15|.
CASSSELAGGYEQYF
TGTGCCAGCAGCTCTGAACTAGCGGGGGGTTACGAGCAGTACTTC
>.|TRBV3-1/TRBV3-2|TRBJ2-3|15|.
CASSPGASGTDTQYF
TGTGCCAGCAGCCCCGGGGCTTCCGGCACAGATACGCAGTATTTT
>.|TRBV5-1|TRBJ1-6|13|few
CATKPGENSPLHF
TGCGCCACTAAACCAGGGGAAAATTCACCCCTCCACTTT
>.|TRBV3-1/TRBV3-2|TRBJ2-5|13|.
CASSQDREETQYF
TGTGCCAGCAGCCAAGACAGGGAGGAGACCCAGTACTTC
>TRBD1|TRBV24-1|TRBJ1-2|18|many
CATSDQDRGGGRDYGYTF
TGTGCCACCAGTGATCAGGACAGGGGAGGTGGTCGAGACTATGGCTACACCTTC
>.|TRBV15|TRBJ2-6|15|.
CATSRDLAGANVLTF
TGTGCCACCAGCAGAGATCTCGCAGGGGCCAACGTCCTGACTTTC
>TRBD2|TRBV27|TRBJ2-7|14|.
CASSLRGLGHEQYF
TGTGCCAGCAGTTTAAGGGGACTAGGTCACGAGCAGTACTTC
>TRBD1|TRBV28|TRBJ2-4|20|once
CASTPSTGTEYVLAKNIQYF
TGTGCCAGCACCCCCTCGACCGGGACAGAATACGTACTAGCCAAAAACATTCAGTACTTC
>.|TRBV2|TRBJ1-3|14|once
CASYSDRMGDTIYF
TGTGCCAGCTATTCCGACAGGATGGGCGACACCATATATTTT
>TRBD2|TRBV3-1/TRBV3-2|TRBJ2-5|16|.
CASSQPLAGGRETQYF
TGTGCCAGCAGCCAGCCACTAGCGGGGGGGAGAGAGACCCAGTACTTC
>.|TRBV28|TRBJ1-5|16|few
CASSLEILGGNQPQHF
TGTGCCAGCAGTTTGGAGATTCTCGGGGGCAATCAGCCCCAGCATTTT
>.|TRBV6-6|TRBJ2-1|11|once
CASSRGNEQFF
TGTGCCAGCAGTAGGGGCAATGAGCAGTTCTTC
>TRBD2|TRBV6-5|TRBJ2-1|15|once
CASTLTSGLYNEQFF
TGTGCCAGCACCCTGACTAGCGGTCTCTACAATGAGCAGTTCTTC
>TRBD1|TRBV10-2|TRBJ1-1|14|.
CASSRDREETEAFF
TGCGCCAGCAGCCGCGACAGGGAGGAAACTGAAGCTTTCTTT
>TRBD2|TRBV5-1|TRBJ2-5|15|once
CASSRQYSGDVTQYF
TGCGCCAGCAGCCGGCAGTACAGCGGGGACGTGACCCAGTACTTC
>TRBD2|TRBV7-8|TRBJ2-1|16|.
CASSKWETSGNNEQFF
TGTGCCAGCAGCAAATGGGAGACTAGCGGGAACAATGAGCAGTTCTTC
>.|TRBV5-1|TRBJ1-6|15|.
CASSVDGSANSPLHF
TGCGCCAGCAGCGTAGACGGCTCTGCGAATTCACCCCTCCACTTT
>TRBD2|TRBV27|TRBJ2-1|17|.
CASSVNLPSGRANEQFF
TGTGCCAGCAGTGTCAACCTCCCTAGCGGGAGGGCCAATGAGCAGTTCTTC
>.|TRBV4-1|TRBJ1-2|18|.
CASSQARQDNRGKYGYTF
TGCGCCAGCAGCCAAGCTAGACAAGACAACCGGGGCAAATATGGCTACACCTTC
>.|TRBV15|TRBJ2-3|14|.
CATRGDRPTDTQYF
TGTGCCACCCGCGGCGACAGGCCCACAGATACGCAGTATTTT
>TRBD2|TRBV10-3|TRBJ2-5|15|.
CAIRDSGGHQETQYF
TGTGCCATCCGCGACAGCGGGGGGCACCAAGAGACCCAGTACTTC
>.|TRBV4-1|TRBJ1-3|15|.
CASSHFPADGNTIYF
TGCGCCAGCAGCCATTTTCCGGCTGATGGAAACACCATATATTTT
>TRBD1|TRBV7-9|TRBJ1-4|17|.
CASSTGQGATTNEKLFF
TGTGCCAGCAGCACCGGACAGGGGGCTACAACTAATGAAAAACTGTTTTTT
>.|TRBV4-1|TRBJ1-2|12|.
CASSQIRDGYTF
TGCGCCAGCAGCCAAATCCGGGATGGCTACACCTTC
>TRBD2|TRBV7-6|TRBJ2-7|12|.
CASSPAGEEQYF
TGTGCCAGCAGCCCGGCGGGGGAGGAGCAGTACTTC
>.|TRBV6-5|TRBJ1-5|15|.
CASSRPDSGHQPQHF
TGTGCCAGCAGCCGACCCGATTCCGGACATCAGCCCCAGCATTTT
>.|TRBV7-2|TRBJ1-6|14|.
CASSLLTFNSPLHF
TGTGCCAGCAGCTTACTCACTTTTAATTCACCCCTCCACTTT
>TRBD1|TRBV19|TRBJ1-5|14|.
CASSTTGGGQPQHF
TGTGCCAGTAGTACCACAGGGGGTGGGCAGCCCCAGCATTTT
>TRBD1|TRBV10-3|TRBJ1-1|14|.
CAISRQGSNTEAFF
TGTGCCATCAGTCGACAGGGGTCTAACACTGAAGCTTTCTTT
>.|TRBV2|TRBJ1-1|11|.
CASSGLLEAFF
TGTGCCAGCAGTGGACTGCTTGAAGCTTTCTTT
>.|TRBV28|TRBJ1-3|13|.
CASSFLTGNTIYF
TGTGCCAGCAGTTTCCTCACTGGAAACACCATATATTTT
>TRBD1|TRBV6-5|TRBJ2-5|12|.
CASSTTTGASYF
TGTGCCAGCAGCACTACAACAGGGGCTAGTTACTTC
>TRBD2|TRBV7-6|TRBJ2-5|17|.
CASSLASTSSSQETQYF
TGTGCCAGCAGCTTAGCGTCGACTAGCAGCTCGCAAGAGACCCAGTACTTC
>TRBD2|TRBV27|TRBJ2-3|16|.
CASRRLAGGYTDTQYF
TGTGCCAGCAGGCGACTAGCGGGAGGGTACACAGATACGCAGTATTTT
>.|TRBV6-5|TRBJ1-1|14|.
CASKWAGMNTEAFF
TGTGCCAGCAAATGGGCAGGGATGAACACTGAAGCTTTCTTT
>.|TRBV5-6|TRBJ2-1|14|.
CASSLGVSYNEQFF
TGTGCCAGCAGCTTGGGGGTCTCCTACAATGAGCAGTTCTTC
>.|TRBV27|TRBJ2-7|13|once
CASSSGQYYEQYF
TGTGCCAGCAGTTCGGGACAATACTACGAGCAGTACTTC
>.|TRBV3-1/TRBV3-2|TRBJ1-2|12|.
CASSQEKKSYTF
TGTGCCAGCAGCCAAGAAAAGAAGAGTTACACCTTC
>.|TRBV4-1|TRBJ2-7|14|.
CASSQVYSAYEQYF
TGCGCCAGCAGCCAAGTGTACAGCGCCTACGAGCAGTACTTC
>.|TRBV10-3|TRBJ2-5|12|.
CAISANQETQYF
TGTGCCATCAGTGCAAACCAAGAGACCCAGTACTTC
>.|TRBV2|TRBJ2-7|13|.
CACGDPNSYEQYF
TGTGCTTGCGGAGATCCGAACTCCTACGAGCAGTACTTC
>TRBD2|TRBV19|TRBJ2-7|15|.
CASSKPGGRSYEQYF
TGTGCCAGTAGTAAGCCCGGGGGGAGATCCTACGAGCAGTACTTC
>TRBD1|TRBV7-9|TRBJ1-2|12|.
CASSPQGDGYTF
TGTGCCAGCAGCCCACAGGGGGATGGCTACACCTTC
>TRBD2|TRBV6-1|TRBJ2-7|15|.
CASSERASGDHEQYF
TGTGCCAGCAGTGAAAGGGCTAGCGGGGACCACGAGCAGTACTTC
>.|TRBV27|TRBJ2-1|13|.
CASSFTKGNEQFF
TGTGCCAGCAGTTTTACTAAGGGGAATGAGCAGTTCTTC
>TRBD1|TRBV28|TRBJ1-6|15|.
CASTAQGRDGSPLHF
TGTGCCAGCACCGCACAGGGGAGGGACGGATCACCCCTCCACTTT